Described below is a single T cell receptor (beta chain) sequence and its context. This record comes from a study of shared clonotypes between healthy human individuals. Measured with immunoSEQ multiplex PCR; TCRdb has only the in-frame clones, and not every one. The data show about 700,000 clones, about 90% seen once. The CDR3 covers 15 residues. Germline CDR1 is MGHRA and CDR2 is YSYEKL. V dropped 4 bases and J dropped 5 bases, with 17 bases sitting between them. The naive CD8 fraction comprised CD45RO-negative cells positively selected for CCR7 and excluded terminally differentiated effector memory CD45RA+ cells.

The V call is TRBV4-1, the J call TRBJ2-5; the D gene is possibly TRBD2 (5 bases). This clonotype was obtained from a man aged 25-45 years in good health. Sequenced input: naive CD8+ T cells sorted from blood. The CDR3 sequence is CASSPFGSGEETQYF. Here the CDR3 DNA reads TGCGCCAGCAGCCCGTTTGGGAGTGGAGAGGAGACCCAGTACTTC.